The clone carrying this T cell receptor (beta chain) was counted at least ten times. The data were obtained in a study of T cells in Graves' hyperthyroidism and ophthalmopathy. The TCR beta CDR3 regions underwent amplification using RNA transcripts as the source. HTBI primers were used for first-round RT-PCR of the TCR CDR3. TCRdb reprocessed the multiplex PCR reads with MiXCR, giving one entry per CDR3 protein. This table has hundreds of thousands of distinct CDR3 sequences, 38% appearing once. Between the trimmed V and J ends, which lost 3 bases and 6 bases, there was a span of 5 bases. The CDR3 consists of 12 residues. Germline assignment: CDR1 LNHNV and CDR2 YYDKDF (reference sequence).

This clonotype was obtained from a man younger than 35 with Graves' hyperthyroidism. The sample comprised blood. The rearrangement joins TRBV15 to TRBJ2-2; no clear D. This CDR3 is CATSRSSGELFF. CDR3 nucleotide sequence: TGTGCCACCAGCAGGTCCTCCGGGGAGCTGTTTTTT.